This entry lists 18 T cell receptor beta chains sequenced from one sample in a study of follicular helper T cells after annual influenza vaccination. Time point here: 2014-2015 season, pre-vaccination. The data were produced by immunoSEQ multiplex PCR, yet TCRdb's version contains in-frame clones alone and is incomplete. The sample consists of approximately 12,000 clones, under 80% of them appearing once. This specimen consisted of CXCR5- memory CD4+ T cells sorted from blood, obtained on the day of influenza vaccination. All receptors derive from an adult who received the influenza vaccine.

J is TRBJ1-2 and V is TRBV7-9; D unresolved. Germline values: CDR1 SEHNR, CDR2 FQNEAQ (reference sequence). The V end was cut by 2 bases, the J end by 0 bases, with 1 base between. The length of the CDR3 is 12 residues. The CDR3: CASSLSNYGYTF. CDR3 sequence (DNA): TGTGCCAGCAGCTTATCTAACTATGGCTACACCTTC.

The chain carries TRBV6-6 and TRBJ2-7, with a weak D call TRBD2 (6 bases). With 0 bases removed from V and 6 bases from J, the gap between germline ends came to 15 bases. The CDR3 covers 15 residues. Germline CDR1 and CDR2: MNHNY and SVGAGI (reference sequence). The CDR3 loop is CASSYSSGGGFEQYF. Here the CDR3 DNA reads TGTGCCAGCAGTTACTCTAGTGGGGGAGGATTCGAGCAGTACTTC.

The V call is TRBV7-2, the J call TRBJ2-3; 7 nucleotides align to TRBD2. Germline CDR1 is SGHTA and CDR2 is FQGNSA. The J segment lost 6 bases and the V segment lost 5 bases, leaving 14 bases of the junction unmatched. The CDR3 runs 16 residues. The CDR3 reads CASSNPPGLVGDTQYF. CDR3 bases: TGTGCCAGCAGCAACCCCCCCGGACTAGTAGGTGATACGCAGTATTTT.

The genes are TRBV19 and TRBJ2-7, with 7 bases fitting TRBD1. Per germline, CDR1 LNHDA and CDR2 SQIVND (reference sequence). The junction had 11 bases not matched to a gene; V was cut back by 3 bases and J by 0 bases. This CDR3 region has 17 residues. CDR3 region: CASSIGQGQRYSYEQYF. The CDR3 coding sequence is TGTGCCAGTAGTATCGGCCAGGGACAGCGATACTCCTACGAGCAGTACTTC.

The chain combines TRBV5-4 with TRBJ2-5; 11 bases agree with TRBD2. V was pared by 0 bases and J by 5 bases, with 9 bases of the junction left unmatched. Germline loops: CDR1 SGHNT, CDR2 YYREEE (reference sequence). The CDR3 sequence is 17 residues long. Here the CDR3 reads CASSLGLAGGLGETQYF. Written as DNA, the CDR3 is TGTGCCAGCAGCTTGGGGCTAGCGGGGGGATTGGGTGAGACCCAGTACTTC.

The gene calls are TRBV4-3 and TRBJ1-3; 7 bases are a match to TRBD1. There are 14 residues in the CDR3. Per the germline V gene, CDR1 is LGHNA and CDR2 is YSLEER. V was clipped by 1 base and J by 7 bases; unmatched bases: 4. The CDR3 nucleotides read TGCGCCAGCAGCCAAGGGGAGGGGGCGAACACCATATATTTT. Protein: CASSQGEGANTIYF.

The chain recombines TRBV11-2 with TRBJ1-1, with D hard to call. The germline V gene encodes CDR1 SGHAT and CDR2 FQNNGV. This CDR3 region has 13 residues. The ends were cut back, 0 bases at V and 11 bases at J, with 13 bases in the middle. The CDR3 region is CASSLDWLDEAFF. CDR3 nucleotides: TGTGCCAGCAGCTTAGATTGGCTGGACGAGGCTTTCTTT.

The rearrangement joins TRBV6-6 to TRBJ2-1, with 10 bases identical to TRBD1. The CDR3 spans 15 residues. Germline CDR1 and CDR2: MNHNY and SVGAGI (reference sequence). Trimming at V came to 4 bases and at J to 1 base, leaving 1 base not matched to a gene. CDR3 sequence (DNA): TGTGCCAGCAGTTGGGGACAGGGGTCCTACAATGAGCAGTTCTTC. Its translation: CASSWGQGSYNEQFF.

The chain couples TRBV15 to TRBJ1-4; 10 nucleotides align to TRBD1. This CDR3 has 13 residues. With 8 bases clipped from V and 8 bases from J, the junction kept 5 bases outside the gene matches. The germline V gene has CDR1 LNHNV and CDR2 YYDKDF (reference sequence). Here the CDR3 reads CATPGTGAEKLFF. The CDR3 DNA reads TGTGCCACCCCCGGGACAGGGGCCGAAAAACTGTTTTTT.

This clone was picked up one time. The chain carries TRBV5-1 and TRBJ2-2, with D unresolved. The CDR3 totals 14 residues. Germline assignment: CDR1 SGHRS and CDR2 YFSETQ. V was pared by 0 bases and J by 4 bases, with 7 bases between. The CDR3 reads CASSLESLTGELFF. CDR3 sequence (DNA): TGCGCCAGCAGCTTGGAATCTCTCACCGGGGAGCTGTTTTTT. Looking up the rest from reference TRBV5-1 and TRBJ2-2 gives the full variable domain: KAGVTQTPRYLIKTRGQQVTLSCSPISGHRSVSWYQQTPGQGLQFLFEYFSETQRNKGNFPGRFSGRQFSNSRSEMNVSTLELGDSALYLCASSLESLTGELFFGEGSRLTVL.

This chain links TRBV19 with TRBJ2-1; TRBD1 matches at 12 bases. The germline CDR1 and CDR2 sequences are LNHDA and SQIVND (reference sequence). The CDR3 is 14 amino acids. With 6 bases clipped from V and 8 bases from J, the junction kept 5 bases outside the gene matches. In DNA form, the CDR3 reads TGTGCCAGTAGGGGACAGGGGGCAAGGGATGAGCAGTTCTTC. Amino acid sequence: CASRGQGARDEQFF.

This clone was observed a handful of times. The CDR3 loop reads CASSIGTGYGYTF. CDR3 DNA sequence: TGCGCCAGCAGCATCGGGACGGGCTATGGCTACACCTTC. The rearrangement links TRBV4-1 to TRBJ1-2; D is possibly TRBD1 (5 bases). This CDR3 spans 13 amino acids. V was shortened by 5 bases and J by 4 bases, with 11 bases between the two germline ends. Germline values: CDR1 MGHRA, CDR2 YSYEKL.

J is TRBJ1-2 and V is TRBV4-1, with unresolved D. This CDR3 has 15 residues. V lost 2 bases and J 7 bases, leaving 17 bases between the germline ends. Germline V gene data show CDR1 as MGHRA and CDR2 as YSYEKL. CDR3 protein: CASSQPPLRTGGYTF. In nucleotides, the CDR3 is TGCGCCAGCAGCCAACCTCCTCTAAGGACTGGTGGCTACACCTTC.

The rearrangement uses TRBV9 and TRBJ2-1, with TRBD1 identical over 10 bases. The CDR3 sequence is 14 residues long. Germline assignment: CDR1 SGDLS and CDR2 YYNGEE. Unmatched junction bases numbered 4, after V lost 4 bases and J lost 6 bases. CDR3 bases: TGTGCCAGCAGCTCACGGGACAGGGGCAATGAGCAGTTCTTC. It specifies CASSSRDRGNEQFF.

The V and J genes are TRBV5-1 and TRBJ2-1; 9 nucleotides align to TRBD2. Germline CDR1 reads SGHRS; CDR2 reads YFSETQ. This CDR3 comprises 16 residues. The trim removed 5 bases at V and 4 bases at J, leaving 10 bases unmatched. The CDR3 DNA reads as TGCGCCAGCAGGGCTATTAGCGGGGGAGATTACAATGAGCAGTTCTTC. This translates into CASRAISGGDYNEQFF.

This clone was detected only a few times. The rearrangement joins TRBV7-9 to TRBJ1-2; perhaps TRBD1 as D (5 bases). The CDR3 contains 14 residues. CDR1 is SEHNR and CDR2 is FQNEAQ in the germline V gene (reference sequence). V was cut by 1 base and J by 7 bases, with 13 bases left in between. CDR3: CASSLGGRRSGYTF. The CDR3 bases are TGTGCCAGCAGCTTAGGGGGCAGGAGATCTGGCTACACCTTC. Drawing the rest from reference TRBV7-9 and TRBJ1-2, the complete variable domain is DTGVSQNPRHKITKRGQNVTFRCDPISEHNRLYWYRQTLGQGPEFLTYFQNEAQLEKSRLLSDRFSAERPKGSFSTLEIQRTEQGDSAMYLCASSLGGRRSGYTFGSGTRLTVV.

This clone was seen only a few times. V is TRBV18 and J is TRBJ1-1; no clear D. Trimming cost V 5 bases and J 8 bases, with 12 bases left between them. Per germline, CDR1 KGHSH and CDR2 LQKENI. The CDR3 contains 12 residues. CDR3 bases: TGTGCCAGCTCAGAGGCAGAGATCGAAGCTTTCTTT. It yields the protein CASSEAEIEAFF.

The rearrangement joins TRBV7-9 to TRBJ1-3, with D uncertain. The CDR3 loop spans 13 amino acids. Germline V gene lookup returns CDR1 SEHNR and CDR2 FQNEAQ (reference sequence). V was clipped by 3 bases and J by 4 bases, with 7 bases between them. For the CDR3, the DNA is TGTGCCAGCAGCTTCGGACGGGGAAACACCATATATTTT. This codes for CASSFGRGNTIYF.